The 15 T cell receptor beta chains below all came from one sample that was sequenced in a study of T cells in Graves' hyperthyroidism and ophthalmopathy. Amplification of TCR beta CDR3 regions was performed using RNA transcripts as template. The primer set for the first-round RT-PCR of the TCR CDR3 was HTBI. A single record per CDR3 protein comes from TCRdb applying MiXCR to the multiplex PCR reads. The top ten clones hold 7.1% of a sample with about 590,000 distinct CDR3 sequences, 11% to 15% of them seen once. The material sequenced was blood. The receptors stem from a woman younger than 35 with Graves' ophthalmopathy.

This clonotype was detected only a few times. In DNA form, the CDR3 reads TGTGCCAGCAGGCAGAGGACAGATAACTATGGCTACACCTTC. It specifies CASRQRTDNYGYTF. This chain connects TRBV6-1 to TRBJ1-2; possibly TRBD1 for D (6 bases). The CDR3 extends over 14 amino acids. CDR1 and CDR2 (germline): MNHNS, SASEGT. The V end lost 6 bases, the J end lost 1 base, and 12 bases lay between the germline ends.

CDR3 DNA: TGTGCCAGCAGCCCGATTGGGAAGGGGACTGAAGCTTTCTTT. Protein: CASSPIGKGTEAFF. J is TRBJ1-1 and V is TRBV5-4; tentatively, D is TRBD1 (5 bases). CDR3 length: 14 residues. V lost 4 bases and J 5 bases, leaving 15 bases between the germline ends. Germline CDR1 SGHNT, CDR2 YYREEE (reference sequence).

In this sample, this clonotype turned up a few times. The rearrangement links TRBV6-1 to TRBJ2-7; tentatively, D is TRBD2 (6 bases). CDR1 is MNHNS, CDR2 SASEGT, per germline. This CDR3 region has 14 residues. V lost 5 bases, J lost 1 base, and 12 bases lay in between. The chain's CDR3 is CASSRLEGSYEQYF. The CDR3 bases are TGTGCCAGCAGTAGGTTGGAGGGTTCCTACGAGCAGTACTTC.

With regard to this clonotype: One junction end disagrees with the germline gene, perhaps due to a read error. The chain uses TRBV7-7 and TRBJ2-1; 13 positions match TRBD2. The CDR3 has 15 amino acids. Looked up from germline, CDR1 is SSHAT and CDR2 is FNYEAQ (reference sequence). The CDR3 loop is CASSSRLAGGAQQFF. Written as DNA, the CDR3 is TGTGCTAGCAGCTCCCGACTAGCGGGAGGAGCGCAGCAGTTCTTC.

This sequence joins TRBV20-1 and TRBJ2-3; 14 bases agree with TRBD2. The junction had 8 bases not matched to a gene; V was cut back by 3 bases and J by 0 bases. CDR1 and CDR2 (germline): DFQATT, SNEGSKA (reference sequence). The CDR3 is made up of 18 amino acids. The CDR3 sequence is CSARGLAGENPSTDTQYF. The CDR3 DNA reads TGCAGTGCTAGGGGACTAGCGGGAGAGAACCCCAGCACAGATACGCAGTATTTT.

This clonotype was found many times. The V call is TRBV7-2, the J call TRBJ2-1; 7 bases map to TRBD1. This CDR3 has 15 residues. With V trimmed by 2 bases and J by 3 bases, 4 bases remained unmatched. CDR1 is SGHTA and CDR2 is FQGNSA in the germline V gene. CDR3: CASSLFRTGYNEQFF. As DNA, the CDR3 is TGTGCCAGCAGCTTATTTCGGACAGGCTACAATGAGCAGTTCTTC.

This clonotype was seen at least ten times. The V and J genes are TRBV20-1 and TRBJ2-5, with D possibly matching TRBD1 (6 bases). V was trimmed by 4 bases and J by 0 bases, leaving 6 bases between them. CDR1 is DFQATT, CDR2 SNEGSKA, per germline (reference sequence). The CDR3 runs 12 residues. The CDR3 loop reads CSATGDQETQYF. DNA of the CDR3: TGCAGTGCTACAGGGGACCAAGAGACCCAGTACTTC.

The chain employs TRBV2 and TRBJ2-2, with a possible D match to TRBD1 (5 bases). Trimming took 4 bases from V and 5 from J, leaving 8 bases between them. The germline CDR1 and CDR2 sequences are SNHLY and FYNNEI. This CDR3 contains 13 residues. The CDR3 region has the DNA TGTGCCAGCAGTGGCCCAGGGACCGGGGAGCTGTTTTTT. This codes for CASSGPGTGELFF.

The CDR3 nucleotides are TGTGCCAGCAGCCCCGGGGGAGGGGCTCATTCACCCCTCCACTTT. Translated, it gives CASSPGGGAHSPLHF. The chain joins TRBV6-1 to TRBJ1-6; possibly TRBD1 for D (5 bases). This CDR3 region has 15 residues. The ends were cut back, 6 bases at V and 8 bases at J, with 17 bases in the middle. Germline-derived CDR1 and CDR2 are MNHNS and SASEGT.

This clonotype has just a few counts. J is TRBJ1-6 and V is TRBV2, with TRBD1 identical over 8 bases. This CDR3 region has 14 residues. J lost 6 bases, V lost 6 bases, and 4 bases had no gene match. CDR1 SNHLY and CDR2 FYNNEI come from the germline V gene. In nucleotides, the CDR3 is TGTGCCAGCAGGGATCAGGGGGCTAATTCACCCCTCCACTTT. It specifies CASRDQGANSPLHF.

This chain uses TRBV7-3 with TRBJ2-1; 9 nucleotides match TRBD1. With 5 bases clipped from V and 10 bases from J, the junction kept 12 bases outside the gene matches. CDR1 is SGHTA and CDR2 is FQGTGA in the germline V gene. The CDR3 consists of 15 residues. The CDR3 loop reads CASSPGTGSSIEQFF. Here the CDR3 DNA reads TGTGCCAGCAGCCCCGGGACAGGGAGCTCTATAGAGCAGTTCTTC.

This clonotype was detected many times. This chain links TRBV20-1 with TRBJ2-7; D perhaps matches TRBD2 (5 bases). The CDR3 totals 15 residues. Germline V CDR1 and CDR2: DFQATT, SNEGSKA (reference sequence). V was shortened by 3 bases and J by 6 bases, with 21 bases between the two germline ends. In nucleotides, the CDR3 is TGCAGTGCTAGGTATTTTCGGGGAGCTGAAGGCGAGCAGTACTTC. This gives the protein CSARYFRGAEGEQYF.

Many counts were recorded for this clonotype. The chain recombines TRBV6-2 or TRBV6-3 with TRBJ2-5; 10 bases agree with TRBD2. Per germline, CDR1 MNHEY and CDR2 SVGEGT. The trim removed 2 bases at V and 4 bases at J, leaving 16 bases unmatched. The CDR3 covers 19 residues. CDR3 sequence reads: CASSYPPSSGSWEAETQYF. CDR3 nucleotides: TGTGCCAGCAGTTACCCCCCTTCTAGCGGGAGCTGGGAGGCAGAGACCCAGTACTTC.

This clonotype was detected a few times. The rearrangement links TRBV7-9 to TRBJ2-5; 9 bases line up with TRBD1. The CDR3 has 16 residues. Germline loops: CDR1 SEHNR, CDR2 FQNEAQ (reference sequence). The trim removed 5 bases at V and 4 bases at J, leaving 11 bases unmatched. The chain's CDR3 is CASSPRQGQGRETQYF. In DNA form, the CDR3 reads TGTGCCAGCAGCCCTAGGCAGGGACAGGGAAGAGAGACCCAGTACTTC. The whole variable domain, remainder taken from reference TRBV7-9 and TRBJ2-5, is DTGVSQNPRHKITKRGQNVTFRCDPISEHNRLYWYRQTLGQGPEFLTYFQNEAQLEKSRLLSDRFSAERPKGSFSTLEIQRTEQGDSAMYLCASSPRQGQGRETQYFGPGTRLLVL.

This clonotype was detected many times. The chain recombines TRBV7-3 with TRBJ1-1; TRBD1 agrees at 8 bases. Trimming removed 4 bases from V and 4 bases from J; junction bases left unmatched: 11. The CDR3 loop spans 16 amino acids. The germline V gene encodes CDR1 SGHTA and CDR2 FQGTGA. CDR3 in amino acids: CASSYSGTGMVTEAFF. The CDR3 DNA sequence: TGTGCCAGCAGCTACTCCGGGACAGGAATGGTCACTGAAGCTTTCTTT.